The rows below give T cell receptor beta chains drawn from one sample of a study of resident and recirculating memory T cells in vitiligo. Assay used: immunoSEQ multiplex PCR; TCRdb lists only in-frame clones, some missing. The sample shows 60,000 to 80,000 clones, roughly nine tenths of them seen only once. Sequencing used blood. These receptors were collected from a male donor with vitiligo. CDR3s include the opening cysteine and the closing phenylalanine or tryptophan. D genes are given only for firm matches. The size of a clone is reported for some rows only, either as once, few or many, or as a class for expanded clones.

j_call | d_call | v_call | clone_size | cdr3_aa | cdr3_nt
TRBJ1-3 | TRBD1 | TRBV13 | few | CASSDGTGPLSGNTIYF | TGTGCCAGCAGCGACGGGACAGGGCCCCTCTCTGGAAACACCATATATTTT
TRBJ1-5 | - | TRBV7-8 | - | CASSLVGGGNQPQHF | TGTGCCAGCAGCTTAGTTGGCGGGGGCAATCAGCCCCAGCATTTT
TRBJ1-3 | - | TRBV10-2 | - | CASSESRVGNTIYF | TGCGCCAGCAGTGAGTCGAGGGTTGGAAACACCATATATTTT
TRBJ1-1 | - | TRBV7-6 | - | CASSLELNGDTEAFF | TGTGCCAGCAGCTTAGAGCTGAACGGGGACACTGAAGCTTTCTTT
TRBJ1-1 | TRBD1 | TRBV19 | once | CASSYVGQGGPNTEAFF | TGTGCCAGTAGTTACGTGGGACAGGGGGGCCCGAACACTGAAGCTTTCTTT
TRBJ1-2 | - | TRBV4-2 | - | CASSPGTVYRLDYGYTF | TGTGCCAGCAGCCCGGGGACGGTTTATCGACTAGACTATGGCTACACCTTC
TRBJ1-5 | TRBD1 | TRBV2 | once | CASSEGGQVVNQPQHF | TGTGCCAGCAGTGAAGGCGGACAGGTGGTCAATCAGCCCCAGCATTTT
TRBJ1-2 | TRBD1 | TRBV28 | - | CASSLSTGEVYGYTF | TGTGCCAGCAGTTTATCAACAGGGGAGGTCTATGGCTACACCTTC
TRBJ1-5 | TRBD1 | TRBV5-1 | - | CASSLLPGQGAVQPQHF | TGCGCCAGCAGTCTACTACCGGGACAGGGGGCGGTTCAGCCCCAGCATTTT
TRBJ1-5 | - | TRBV2 | - | CASSSQGGDNQPQHF | TGTGCCAGCAGCTCACAGGGTGGAGACAATCAGCCCCAGCATTTT
TRBJ1-5 | - | TRBV30 | - | CAWSPIGGSQPQHF | TGTGCCTGGAGTCCAATAGGGGGAAGTCAGCCCCAGCATTTT
TRBJ1-1 | - | TRBV5-1 | - | CASSLAWEGKENTEAFF | TGCGCCAGCAGCTTGGCCTGGGAGGGAAAGGAGAACACTGAAGCTTTCTTT
TRBJ1-2 | TRBD1 | TRBV5-6 | - | CASSGSAGQAVYGYTF | TGTGCCAGCAGTGGATCAGCAGGACAGGCCGTTTATGGCTACACCTTC
TRBJ1-2 | - | TRBV6-5 | - | CASSYGLPGYGYTF | TGTGCCAGCAGTTATGGTTTGCCGGGTTATGGCTACACCTTC
TRBJ1-1 | TRBD1 | TRBV27 | once | CASSRQGAAEAFF | TGTGCCAGCAGCCGACAGGGGGCCGCTGAAGCTTTCTTT
TRBJ2-5 | TRBD2 | TRBV7-6 | - | CASQTIAGGLETQYF | TGTGCCAGCCAAACTATAGCGGGGGGGCTAGAGACCCAGTACTTC
TRBJ1-5 | TRBD1 | TRBV10-3 | - | CAISPGTVSNQPQHF | TGTGCCATCAGCCCCGGGACAGTGAGCAATCAGCCCCAGCATTTT
TRBJ1-2 | TRBD1 | TRBV9 | - | CASSVATGETTNYGYTF | TGTGCCAGCAGCGTAGCGACAGGGGAAACAACTAACTATGGCTACACCTTC
TRBJ1-5 | - | TRBV19 | - | CASNTVPGENQPQHF | TGTGCCAGTAACACCGTCCCAGGGGAGAATCAGCCCCAGCATTTT
TRBJ2-1 | - | TRBV11-1 | - | CASTSDTYNEQFF | TGTGCCAGCACCTCTGACACCTACAATGAGCAGTTCTTC
TRBJ2-1 | TRBD2 | TRBV9 | - | CASSVEASGLNEQFF | TGTGCCAGCAGCGTAGAGGCTAGCGGTCTTAATGAGCAGTTCTTC
TRBJ1-2 | - | TRBV7-9 | - | CASSGDRHGYTF | TGTGCCAGCAGCGGTGACAGGCATGGCTACACCTTC
TRBJ1-2 | TRBD1 | TRBV4-3 | - | CASSQVYGTGATNYGYTF | TGCGCCAGCAGCCAAGTTTACGGGACAGGGGCTACTAACTATGGCTACACCTTC
TRBJ1-1 | TRBD1 | TRBV6-5 | - | CASSRPGTGQAEAFF | TGTGCCAGCAGTCGTCCCGGGACAGGGCAGGCTGAAGCTTTCTTT
TRBJ1-1 | - | TRBV27 | - | CASSKPTGTEAFF | TGTGCCAGCAGTAAACCCACAGGGACTGAAGCTTTCTTT
TRBJ2-3 | TRBD2 | TRBV5-1 | - | CASSWGGTSGGTDTQYF | TGCGCCAGCAGCTGGGGCGGGACTAGCGGGGGAACAGATACGCAGTATTTT
TRBJ2-2 | - | TRBV18 | once | CASSPPGGTGELFF | TGTGCCAGCTCACCACCAGGGGGCACCGGGGAGCTGTTTTTT
TRBJ1-3 | - | TRBV15 | - | CATSPRTEGTIYF | TGTGCCACCAGCCCCCGGACCGAGGGCACCATATATTTT